This TCR beta chain was captured by sequencing in a study of T-cell memory formation after mild COVID-19. TCRdb re-derived calls from the 5' RACE reads in MiXCR, one entry per CDR3 protein. Of 470,000 or so distinct CDR3 sequences listed, approximately 18% are singletons. The specimen sequenced was PBMCs or a T cell subset sorted from them (not recorded which). The sequence was collected from a man aged 18 to 30 who had mild COVID-19 (a few samples of this study predate the infection). Cell type and time point are not known.

CDR3 nucleotide sequence: TGCGCCAGCAGCTCCGGGATGGGTGAGCAGTACGTC. This sequence encodes CASSSGMGEQYV. This chain links TRBV5-1 with TRBJ2-7, with D maybe TRBD2 (5 bases). The CDR3 has 12 residues. The V end lost 3 bases, the J end lost 7 bases, and 11 bases lay between the germline ends. The germline V gene has CDR1 SGHRS and CDR2 YFSETQ.